This T cell receptor (beta chain) derives from a study of T cells in tuberculosis. Assay: immunoSEQ multiplex PCR; the TCRdb copy retains only in-frame clones and omits some. The repertoire holds 25,000 to 35,000 clones, with over 90% as singletons. The CDR3 totals 14 residues. The germline V and J ends were trimmed by 6 bases and 2 bases, with 14 bases remaining between them. Germline V lookup: CDR1 MNHEY, CDR2 SVGAGI. The specimen sequenced was PBMCs. V and J are TRBV6-5 and TRBJ2-7; a possible D gene is TRBD2 (6 bases). The origin of this receptor is a donor aged 5-35 years with latent tuberculosis or without tuberculosis infection. CDR3 sequence (DNA): TGTGCCAGCAGCTGGGGGGACGGAGCCTACGAGCAGTACTTC. This sequence encodes CASSWGDGAYEQYF.